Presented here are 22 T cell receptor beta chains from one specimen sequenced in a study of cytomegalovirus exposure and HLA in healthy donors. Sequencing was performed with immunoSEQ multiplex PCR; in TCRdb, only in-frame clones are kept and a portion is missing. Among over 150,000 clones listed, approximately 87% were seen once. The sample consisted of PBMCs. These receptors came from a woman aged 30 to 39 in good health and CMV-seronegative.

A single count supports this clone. CDR3 DNA sequence: TGTGCCAGCAGCGACCGTGAGGGGGTAGGGGGCTATGGCTACACCTTC. Its protein product is CASSDREGVGGYGYTF. The rearrangement links TRBV9 to TRBJ1-2; D is possibly TRBD1 (6 bases). The CDR3 sequence is 16 residues long. From germline, CDR1 is SGDLS and CDR2 YYNGEE. Between the trimmed V and J ends, which lost 3 bases and 4 bases, there was a span of 19 bases.

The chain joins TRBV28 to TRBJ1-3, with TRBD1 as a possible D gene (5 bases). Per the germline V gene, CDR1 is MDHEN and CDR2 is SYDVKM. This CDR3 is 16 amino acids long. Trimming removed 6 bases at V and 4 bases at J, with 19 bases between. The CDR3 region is CASSTRRAGLGNTIYF. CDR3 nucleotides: TGTGCCAGCAGCACCCGGAGGGCAGGGTTAGGAAACACCATATATTTT. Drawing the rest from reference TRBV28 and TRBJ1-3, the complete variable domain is DVKVTQSSRYLVKRTGEKVFLECVQDMDHENMFWYRQDPGLGLRLIYFSYDVKMKEKGDIPEGYSVSREKKERFSLILESASTNQTSMYLCASSTRRAGLGNTIYFGEGSWLTVV.

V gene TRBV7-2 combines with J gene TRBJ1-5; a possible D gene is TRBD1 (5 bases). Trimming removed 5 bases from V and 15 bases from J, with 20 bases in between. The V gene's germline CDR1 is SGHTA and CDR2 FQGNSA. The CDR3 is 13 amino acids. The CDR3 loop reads CASSPAGPSVLHF. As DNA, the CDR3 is TGTGCCAGCAGCCCTGCGGGGCCCTCAGTACTGCATTTT.

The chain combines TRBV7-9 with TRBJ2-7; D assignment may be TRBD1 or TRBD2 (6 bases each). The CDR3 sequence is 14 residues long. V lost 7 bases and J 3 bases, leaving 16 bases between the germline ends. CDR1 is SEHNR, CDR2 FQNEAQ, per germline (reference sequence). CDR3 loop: CASTTSEGGYEQYF. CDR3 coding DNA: TGTGCCAGCACCACCTCCGAGGGGGGCTACGAGCAGTACTTC.

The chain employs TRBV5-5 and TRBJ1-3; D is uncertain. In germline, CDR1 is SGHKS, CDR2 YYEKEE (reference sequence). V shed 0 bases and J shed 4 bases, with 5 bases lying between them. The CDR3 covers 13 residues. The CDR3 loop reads CASSLGQGNTIYF. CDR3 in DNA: TGTGCCAGCAGCTTGGGCCAAGGAAACACCATATATTTT. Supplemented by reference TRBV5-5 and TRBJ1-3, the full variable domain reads DAGVTQSPTHLIKTRGQQVTLRCSPISGHKSVSWYQQVLGQGPQFIFQYYEKEERGRGNFPDRFSARQFPNYSSELNVNALLLGDSALYLCASSLGQGNTIYFGEGSWLTVV.

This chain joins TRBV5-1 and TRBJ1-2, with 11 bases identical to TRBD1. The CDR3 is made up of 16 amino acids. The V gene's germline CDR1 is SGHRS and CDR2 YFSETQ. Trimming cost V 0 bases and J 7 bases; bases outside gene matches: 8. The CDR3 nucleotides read TGCGCCAGCAGCTTGGAGGACAGGGGGCTACTAGGTGGCTACACCTTC. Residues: CASSLEDRGLLGGYTF.

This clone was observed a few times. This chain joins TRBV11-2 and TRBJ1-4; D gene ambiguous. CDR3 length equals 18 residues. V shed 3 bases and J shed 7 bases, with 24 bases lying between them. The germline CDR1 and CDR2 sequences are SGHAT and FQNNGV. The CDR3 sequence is CASSLGSASSGSAEKLFF. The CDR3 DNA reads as TGTGCCAGCAGCTTGGGTAGCGCGTCCTCGGGGTCCGCTGAAAAACTGTTTTTT. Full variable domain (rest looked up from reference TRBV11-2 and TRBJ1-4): EAGVAQSPRYKIIEKRQSVAFWCNPISGHATLYWYQQILGQGPKLLIQFQNNGVVDDSQLPKDRFSAERLKGVDSTLKIQPAKLEDSAVYLCASSLGSASSGSAEKLFFGSGTQLSVL.

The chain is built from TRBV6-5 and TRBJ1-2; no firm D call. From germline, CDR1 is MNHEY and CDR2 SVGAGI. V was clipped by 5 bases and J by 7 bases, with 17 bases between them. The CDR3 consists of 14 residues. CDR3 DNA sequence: TGTGCCAGCAGTCCCGGACTTTTGCAGAGTGGCTACACCTTC. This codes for CASSPGLLQSGYTF.

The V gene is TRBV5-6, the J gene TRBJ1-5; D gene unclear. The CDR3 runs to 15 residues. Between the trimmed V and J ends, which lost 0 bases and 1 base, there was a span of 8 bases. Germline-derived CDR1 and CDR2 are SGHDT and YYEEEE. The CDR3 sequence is CASSLGPMSNQPQHF. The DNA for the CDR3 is TGTGCCAGCAGCTTGGGCCCTATGAGCAATCAGCCCCAGCATTTT.

The CDR3, as DNA: TGTGCCAGCAGTGAAGGGACAAACTCCTACGAGCAGTACTTC. It specifies CASSEGTNSYEQYF. V gene TRBV2 combines with J gene TRBJ2-7; maybe TRBD1 (5 bases). Germline V gives CDR1 SNHLY, CDR2 FYNNEI. This CDR3 is built from 14 residues. The V end lost 1 base, the J end lost 0 bases, and 7 bases lay between the germline ends.

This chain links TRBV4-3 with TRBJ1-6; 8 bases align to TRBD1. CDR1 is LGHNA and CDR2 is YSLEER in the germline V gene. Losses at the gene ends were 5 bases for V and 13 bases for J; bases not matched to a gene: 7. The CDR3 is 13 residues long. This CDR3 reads CASSIRQGSPLHF. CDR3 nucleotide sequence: TGCGCCAGCAGCATTAGACAGGGGAGTCCCCTCCACTTT.

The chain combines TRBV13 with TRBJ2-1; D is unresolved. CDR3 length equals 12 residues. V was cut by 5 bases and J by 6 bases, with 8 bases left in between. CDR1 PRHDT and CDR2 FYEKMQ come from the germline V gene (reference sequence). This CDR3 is CASSTDINEQFF. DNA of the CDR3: TGTGCCAGCAGCACTGACATCAATGAGCAGTTCTTC.

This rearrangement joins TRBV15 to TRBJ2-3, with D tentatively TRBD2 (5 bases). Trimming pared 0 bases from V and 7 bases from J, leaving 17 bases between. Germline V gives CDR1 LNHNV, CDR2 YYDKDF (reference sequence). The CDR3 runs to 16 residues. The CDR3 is CATSRDLGNSVNTQYF. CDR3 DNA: TGTGCCACCAGCAGAGATCTAGGAAATAGCGTAAATACGCAGTATTTT. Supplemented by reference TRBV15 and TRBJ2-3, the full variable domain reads DAMVIQNPRYQVTQFGKPVTLSCSQTLNHNVMYWYQQKSSQAPKLLFHYYDKDFNNEADTPDNFQSRRPNTSFCFLDIRSPGLGDTAMYLCATSRDLGNSVNTQYFGPGTRLTVL.

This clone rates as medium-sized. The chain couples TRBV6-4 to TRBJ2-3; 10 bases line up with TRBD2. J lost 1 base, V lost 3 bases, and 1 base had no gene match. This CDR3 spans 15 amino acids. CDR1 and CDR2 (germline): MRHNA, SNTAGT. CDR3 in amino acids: CASSETSGGTDTQYF. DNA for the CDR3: TGTGCCAGCAGTGAAACTAGCGGGGGCACAGATACGCAGTATTTT.

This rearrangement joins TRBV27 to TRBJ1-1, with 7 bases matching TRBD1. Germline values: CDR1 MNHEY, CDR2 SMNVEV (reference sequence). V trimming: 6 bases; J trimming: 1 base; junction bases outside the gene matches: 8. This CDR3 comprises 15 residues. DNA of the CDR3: TGTGCCAGCAGGAAAGACAGGGCCCCGAACACTGAAGCTTTCTTT. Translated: CASRKDRAPNTEAFF.

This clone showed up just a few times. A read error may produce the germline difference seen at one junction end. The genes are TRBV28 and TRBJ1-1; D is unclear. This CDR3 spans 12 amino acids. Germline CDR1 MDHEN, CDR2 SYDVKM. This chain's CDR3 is CASNLRSGEAFF. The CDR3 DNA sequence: TGTGCCAGCAATTTACGTTCGGGAGAAGCTTTCTTT.

The CDR3 DNA reads TGTGCCAGCAGTTTATCCGGGGGCCGACGGTACAATGAGCAGTTCTTC. It yields the protein CASSLSGGRRYNEQFF. The chain uses TRBV27 and TRBJ2-1, with D perhaps assigned TRBD1 or TRBD2 (6 bases each). Trimming cost V 0 bases and J 4 bases, with 13 bases left between them. Germline assignment: CDR1 MNHEY and CDR2 SMNVEV (reference sequence). This CDR3 contains 16 residues.

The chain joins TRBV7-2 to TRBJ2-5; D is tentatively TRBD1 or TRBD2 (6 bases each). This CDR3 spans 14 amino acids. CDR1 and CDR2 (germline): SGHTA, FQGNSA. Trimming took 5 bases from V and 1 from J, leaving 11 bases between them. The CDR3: CASSNGGGQETQYF. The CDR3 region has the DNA TGTGCCAGCAGCAACGGGGGCGGCCAAGAGACCCAGTACTTC.

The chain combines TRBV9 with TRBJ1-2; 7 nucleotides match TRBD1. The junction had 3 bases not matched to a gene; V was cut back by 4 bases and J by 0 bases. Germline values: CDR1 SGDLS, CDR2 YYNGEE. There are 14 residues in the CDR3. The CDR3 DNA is TGTGCCAGCAGCCCGGGACAGTCTAACTATGGCTACACCTTC. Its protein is CASSPGQSNYGYTF.

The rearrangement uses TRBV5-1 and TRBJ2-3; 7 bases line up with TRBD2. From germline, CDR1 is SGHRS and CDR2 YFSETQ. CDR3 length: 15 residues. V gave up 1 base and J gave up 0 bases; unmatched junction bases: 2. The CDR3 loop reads CASSLSGTSTDTQYF. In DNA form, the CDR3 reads TGCGCCAGCAGCTTGAGCGGGACTAGCACAGATACGCAGTATTTT.

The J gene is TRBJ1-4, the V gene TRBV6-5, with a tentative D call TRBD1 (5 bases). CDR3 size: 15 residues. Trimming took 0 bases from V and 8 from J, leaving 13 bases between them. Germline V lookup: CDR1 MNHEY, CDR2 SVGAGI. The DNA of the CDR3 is TGTGCCAGCAGTTACTCGTGGCAGGGTAACGAAAAACTGTTTTTT. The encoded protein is CASSYSWQGNEKLFF.

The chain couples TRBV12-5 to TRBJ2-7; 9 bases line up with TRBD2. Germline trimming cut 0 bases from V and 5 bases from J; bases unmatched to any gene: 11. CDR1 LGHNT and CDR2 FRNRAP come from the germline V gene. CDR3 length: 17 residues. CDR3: CASGLVMSAGGSHEQYF. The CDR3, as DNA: TGTGCTAGTGGTTTGGTAATGTCGGCGGGGGGGTCCCACGAGCAGTACTTC. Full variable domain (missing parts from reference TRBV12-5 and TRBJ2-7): DARVTQTPRHKVTEMGQEVTMRCQPILGHNTVFWYRQTMMQGLELLAYFRNRAPLDDSGMPKDRFSAEMPDATLATLKIQPSEPRDSAVYFCASGLVMSAGGSHEQYFGPGTRLTVT.